This T cell receptor beta chain was identified in a study of cytomegalovirus exposure and HLA in healthy donors. General study results and limits: Previous analysis showed most TCR beta V segments were productive about 87% or about 30% of the time.

This clone was counted a single time. The antigen is undetermined. Researchers ran the PCR with 60 Vbeta and 13 Jbeta primers. The table came from immunoSEQ multiplex PCR; TCRdb's copy has only in-frame clones and leaves some out. This sample has 200,000 or so clones, with 82% found just once. V dropped 6 bases and J dropped 1 base, with 12 bases sitting between them. CDR1 and CDR2 from the germline V gene are MNHEY and SVGAGI. The CDR3 loop spans 14 amino acids. V usage is TRBV6-5 and J usage is TRBJ1-1; D is perhaps TRBD1 (6 bases). This receptor was obtained from a woman aged 50 to 65 in good health and CMV-seropositive. The sample taken for sequencing was PBMCs. The CDR3 spells CASRPRDKNTEAFF. CDR3 sequence (DNA): TGTGCCAGCAGACCCCGGGACAAGAACACTGAAGCTTTCTTT.